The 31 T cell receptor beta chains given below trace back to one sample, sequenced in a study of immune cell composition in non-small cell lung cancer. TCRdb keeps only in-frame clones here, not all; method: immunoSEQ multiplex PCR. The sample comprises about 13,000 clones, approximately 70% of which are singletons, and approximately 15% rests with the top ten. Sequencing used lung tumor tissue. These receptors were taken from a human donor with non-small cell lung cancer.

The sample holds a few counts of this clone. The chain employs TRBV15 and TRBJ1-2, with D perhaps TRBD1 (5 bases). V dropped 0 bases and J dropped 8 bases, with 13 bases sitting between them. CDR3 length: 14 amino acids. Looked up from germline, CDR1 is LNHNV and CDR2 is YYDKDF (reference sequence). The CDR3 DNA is TGTGCCACCAGCAGAGATTTAGGGGAAAACGGCTACACCTTC. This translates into CATSRDLGENGYTF.

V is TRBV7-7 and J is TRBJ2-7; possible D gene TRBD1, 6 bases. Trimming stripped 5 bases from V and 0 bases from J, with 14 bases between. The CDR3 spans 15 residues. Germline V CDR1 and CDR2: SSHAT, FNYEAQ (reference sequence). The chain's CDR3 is CASSPGQGFSYEQYF. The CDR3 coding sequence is TGTGCCAGCAGCCCGGGGCAGGGGTTCTCCTACGAGCAGTACTTC.

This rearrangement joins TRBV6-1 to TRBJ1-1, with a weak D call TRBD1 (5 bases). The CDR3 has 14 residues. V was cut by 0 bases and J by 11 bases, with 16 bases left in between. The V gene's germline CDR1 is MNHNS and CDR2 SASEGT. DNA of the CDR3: TGTGCCAGCAGTGAAGCGGGGCAGGTAAAAGGCGCTTTCTTT. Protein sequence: CASSEAGQVKGAFF.

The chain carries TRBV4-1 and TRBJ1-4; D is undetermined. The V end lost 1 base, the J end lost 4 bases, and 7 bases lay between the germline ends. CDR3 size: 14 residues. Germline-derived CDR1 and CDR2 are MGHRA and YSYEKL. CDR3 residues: CASSQAGNNEKLFF. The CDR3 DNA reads TGCGCCAGCAGCCAAGCGGGAAATAATGAAAAACTGTTTTTT.

The CDR3 is CASSAQGYEQYF. DNA for the CDR3: TGTGCCAGCAGCGCCCAGGGCTACGAGCAGTACTTC. The rearrangement joins TRBV7-2 to TRBJ2-7; D is possibly TRBD1 (5 bases). The CDR3 totals 12 residues. Germline V gene lookup returns CDR1 SGHTA and CDR2 FQGNSA. The V end lost 5 bases, the J end lost 3 bases, and 8 bases lay between the germline ends. Full variable domain (remainder filled in from reference TRBV7-2 and TRBJ2-7): GAGVSQSPSNKVTEKGKDVELRCDPISGHTALYWYRQSLGQGLEFLIYFQGNSAPDKSGLPSDRFSAERTGGSVSTLTIQRTQQEDSAVYLCASSAQGYEQYFGPGTRLTVT.

The CDR3 loop reads CASRRGTDSTGELFF. The CDR3 DNA sequence: TGTGCCAGTCGGCGAGGGACAGACTCCACCGGGGAGCTGTTTTTT. This sequence joins TRBV2 and TRBJ2-2; 7 bases fit TRBD1. The ends lost 9 bases at V and 4 bases at J; junction bases unmatched: 11. The germline CDR1 and CDR2 sequences are SNHLY and FYNNEI. The CDR3 has 15 residues.

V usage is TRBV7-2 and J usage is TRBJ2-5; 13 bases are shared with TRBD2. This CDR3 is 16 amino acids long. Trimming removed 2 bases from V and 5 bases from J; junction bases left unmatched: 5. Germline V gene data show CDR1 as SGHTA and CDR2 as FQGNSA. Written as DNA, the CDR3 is TGTGCCAGCAGCTTAACAACTAGCGGGGGGGCCGAGACCCAGTACTTC. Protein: CASSLTTSGGAETQYF.

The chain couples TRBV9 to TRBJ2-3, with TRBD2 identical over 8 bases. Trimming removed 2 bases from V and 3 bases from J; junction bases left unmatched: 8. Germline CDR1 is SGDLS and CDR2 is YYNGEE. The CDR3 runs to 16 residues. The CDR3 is CASSVYGSGNTDTQYF. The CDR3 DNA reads TGTGCCAGCAGCGTGTATGGTAGCGGGAATACAGATACGCAGTATTTT.

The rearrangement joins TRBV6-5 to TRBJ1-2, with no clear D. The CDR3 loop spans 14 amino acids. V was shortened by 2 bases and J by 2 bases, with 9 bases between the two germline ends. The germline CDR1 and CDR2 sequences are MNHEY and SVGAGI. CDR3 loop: CASSYGGVNYGYTF. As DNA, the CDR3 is TGTGCCAGCAGTTACGGCGGGGTAAACTATGGCTACACCTTC.

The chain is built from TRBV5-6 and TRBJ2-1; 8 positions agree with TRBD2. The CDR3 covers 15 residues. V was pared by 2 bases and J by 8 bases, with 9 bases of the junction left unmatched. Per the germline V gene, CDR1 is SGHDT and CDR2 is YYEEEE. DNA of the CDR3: TGTGCCAGCAGCTTACGGGGGGGGCTTGGGGATGAGCAGTTCTTC. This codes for CASSLRGGLGDEQFF.

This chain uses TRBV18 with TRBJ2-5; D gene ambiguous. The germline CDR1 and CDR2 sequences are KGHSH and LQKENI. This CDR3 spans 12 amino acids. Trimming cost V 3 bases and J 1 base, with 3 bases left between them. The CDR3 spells CASSPAQETQYF. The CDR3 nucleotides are TGTGCCAGCTCACCGGCCCAAGAGACCCAGTACTTC.

As DNA, the CDR3 is TGTGCCAGCGGGCGGTGGCGGGACGAGCAGTACTTC. Protein sequence: CASGRWRDEQYF. The V gene is TRBV14, the J gene TRBJ2-7, with TRBD2 as a possible D gene (5 bases). In germline, CDR1 is SGHDN, CDR2 FVKESK. The CDR3 length is 12 residues. Between the trimmed V and J ends, which lost 8 bases and 5 bases, there was a span of 13 bases.

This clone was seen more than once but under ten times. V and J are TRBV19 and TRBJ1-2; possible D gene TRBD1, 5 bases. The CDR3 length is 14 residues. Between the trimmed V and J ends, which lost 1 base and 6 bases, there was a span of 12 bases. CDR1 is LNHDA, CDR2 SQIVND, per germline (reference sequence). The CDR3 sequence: CASSIGGGEDGYTF. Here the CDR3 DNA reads TGTGCCAGTAGTATAGGTGGAGGGGAAGATGGCTACACCTTC.

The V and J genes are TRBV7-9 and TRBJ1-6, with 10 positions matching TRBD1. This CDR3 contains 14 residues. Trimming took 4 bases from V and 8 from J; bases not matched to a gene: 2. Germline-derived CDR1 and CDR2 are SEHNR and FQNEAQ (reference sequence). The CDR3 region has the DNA TGTGCCAGCAGCTCGGGACAGGGGCATTCACCCCTCCACTTT. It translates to CASSSGQGHSPLHF.

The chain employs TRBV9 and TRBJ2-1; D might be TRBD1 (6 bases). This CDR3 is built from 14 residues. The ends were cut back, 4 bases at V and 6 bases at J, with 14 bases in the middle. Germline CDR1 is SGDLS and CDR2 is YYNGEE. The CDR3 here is CASSQGRPGNEQFF. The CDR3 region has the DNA TGTGCCAGCAGCCAGGGGCGCCCGGGCAATGAGCAGTTCTTC.

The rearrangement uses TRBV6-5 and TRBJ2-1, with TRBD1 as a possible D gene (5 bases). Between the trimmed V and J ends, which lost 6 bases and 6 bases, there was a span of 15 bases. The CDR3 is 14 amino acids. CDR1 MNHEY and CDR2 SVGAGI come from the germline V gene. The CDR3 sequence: CASSRVRSSNEQFF. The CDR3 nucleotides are TGTGCCAGCAGCAGGGTACGAAGCTCCAATGAGCAGTTCTTC.

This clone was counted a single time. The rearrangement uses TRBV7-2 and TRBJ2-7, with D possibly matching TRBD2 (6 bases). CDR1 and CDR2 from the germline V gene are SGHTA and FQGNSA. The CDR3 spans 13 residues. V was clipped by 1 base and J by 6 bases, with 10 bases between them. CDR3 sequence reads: CASSLGRRGEQYF. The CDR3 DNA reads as TGTGCCAGCAGCTTAGGTAGGAGGGGCGAGCAGTACTTC.

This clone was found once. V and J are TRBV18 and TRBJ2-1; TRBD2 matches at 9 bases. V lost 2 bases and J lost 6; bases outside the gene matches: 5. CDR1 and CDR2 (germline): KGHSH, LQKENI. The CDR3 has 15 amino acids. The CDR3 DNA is TGTGCCAGCTCACCAAGCGGGGGGCAGGGCAATGAGCAGTTCTTC. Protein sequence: CASSPSGGQGNEQFF.

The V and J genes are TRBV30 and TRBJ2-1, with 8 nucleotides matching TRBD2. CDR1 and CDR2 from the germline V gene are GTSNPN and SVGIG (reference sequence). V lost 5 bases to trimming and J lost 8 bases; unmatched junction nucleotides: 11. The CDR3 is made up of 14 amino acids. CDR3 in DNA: TGTGCCTGGGGCCGAGGGGGACTAGGACATGAGCAGTTCTTC. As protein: CAWGRGGLGHEQFF.

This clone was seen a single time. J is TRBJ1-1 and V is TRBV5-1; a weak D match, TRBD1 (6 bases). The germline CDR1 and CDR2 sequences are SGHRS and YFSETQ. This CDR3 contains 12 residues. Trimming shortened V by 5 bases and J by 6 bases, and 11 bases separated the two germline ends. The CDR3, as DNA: TGCGCCAGCAGTCAACAGGGAGCTGAAGCTTTCTTT. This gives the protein CASSQQGAEAFF.

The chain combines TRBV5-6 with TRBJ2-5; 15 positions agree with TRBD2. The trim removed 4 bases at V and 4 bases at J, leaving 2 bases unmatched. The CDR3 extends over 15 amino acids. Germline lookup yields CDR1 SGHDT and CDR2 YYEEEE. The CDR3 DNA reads TGTGCCAGCAGCCTGGGACTAGCGGGGGGAGAGACCCAGTACTTC. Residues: CASSLGLAGGETQYF.

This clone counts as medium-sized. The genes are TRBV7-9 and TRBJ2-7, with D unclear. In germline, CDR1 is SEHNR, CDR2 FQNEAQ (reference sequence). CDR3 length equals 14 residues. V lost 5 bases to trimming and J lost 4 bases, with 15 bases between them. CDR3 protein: CASSHSYSGYEQYF. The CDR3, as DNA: TGTGCCAGCAGCCACAGCTACTCTGGGTACGAGCAGTACTTC.

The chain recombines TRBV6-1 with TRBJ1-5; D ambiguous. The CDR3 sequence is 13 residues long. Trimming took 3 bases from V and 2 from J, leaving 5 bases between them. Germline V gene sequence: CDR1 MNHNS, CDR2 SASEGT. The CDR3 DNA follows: TGTGCCAGCAGTGACAGCGGCAATCAGCCCCAGCATTTT. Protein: CASSDSGNQPQHF.

The CDR3 sequence is CASSSGKSPLHF. In DNA, the CDR3 is TGTGCCAGCAGCTCAGGGAAGTCACCCCTCCACTTT. The J gene is TRBJ1-6, the V gene TRBV7-3, with D perhaps TRBD1 (5 bases). Trimming stripped 4 bases from V and 10 bases from J, with 8 bases between. The CDR3 totals 12 residues. Germline values: CDR1 SGHTA, CDR2 FQGTGA.

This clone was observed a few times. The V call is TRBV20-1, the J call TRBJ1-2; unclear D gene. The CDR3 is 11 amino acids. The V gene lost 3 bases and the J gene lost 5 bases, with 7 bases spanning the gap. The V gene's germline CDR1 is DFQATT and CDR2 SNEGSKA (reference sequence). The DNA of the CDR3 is TGCAGTGCTAGCCCGGGGTATGGCTACACCTTC. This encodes CSASPGYGYTF.

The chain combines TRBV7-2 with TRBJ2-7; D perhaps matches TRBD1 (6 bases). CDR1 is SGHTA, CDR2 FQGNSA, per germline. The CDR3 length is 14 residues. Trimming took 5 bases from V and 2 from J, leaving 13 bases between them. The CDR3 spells CASSEGHGAYEQYF. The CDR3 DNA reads TGTGCCAGCAGCGAGGGACATGGAGCCTACGAGCAGTACTTC.

The CDR3 sequence: CASRPLGRDFTDTQYF. In nucleotides, the CDR3 is TGTGCCAGCAGACCCCTAGGTCGGGATTTCACAGATACGCAGTATTTT. V gene TRBV11-2 combines with J gene TRBJ2-3; a possible D gene is TRBD2 (5 bases). Germline V gives CDR1 SGHAT, CDR2 FQNNGV. Trimming stripped 6 bases from V and 2 bases from J, with 18 bases between. The CDR3 length is 16 residues.

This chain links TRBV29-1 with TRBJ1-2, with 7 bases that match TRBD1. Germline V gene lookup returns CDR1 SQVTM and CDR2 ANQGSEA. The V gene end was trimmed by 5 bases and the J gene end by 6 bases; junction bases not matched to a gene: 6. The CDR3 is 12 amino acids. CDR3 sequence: CSVYRGEDGYTF. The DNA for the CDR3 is TGCAGCGTTTACAGGGGTGAGGATGGCTACACCTTC.

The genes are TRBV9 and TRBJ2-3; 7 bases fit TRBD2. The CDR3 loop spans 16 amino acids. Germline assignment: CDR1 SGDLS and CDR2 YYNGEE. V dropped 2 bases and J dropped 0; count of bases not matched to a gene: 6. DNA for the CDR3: TGTGCCAGCAGCGTGACGACGGGGGGTAGCACAGATACGCAGTATTTT. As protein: CASSVTTGGSTDTQYF. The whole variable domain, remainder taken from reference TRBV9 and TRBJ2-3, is DSGVTQTPKHLITATGQRVTLRCSPRSGDLSVYWYQQSLDQGLQFLIQYYNGEERAKGNILERFSAQQFPDLHSELNLSSLELGDSALYFCASSVTTGGSTDTQYFGPGTRLTVL.

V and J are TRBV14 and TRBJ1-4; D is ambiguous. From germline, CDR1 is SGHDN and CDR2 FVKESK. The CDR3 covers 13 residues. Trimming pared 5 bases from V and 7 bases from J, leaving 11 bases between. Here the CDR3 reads CASSSSWSEKLFF. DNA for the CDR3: TGTGCCAGCAGCTCCTCTTGGAGTGAAAAACTGTTTTTT.

The CDR3 protein is CASSLSAGGAFF. The CDR3 region has the DNA TGTGCCAGCAGCTTATCAGCAGGGGGAGCTTTCTTT. The V call is TRBV11-2, the J call TRBJ1-1; TRBD1 matches at 7 bases. This CDR3 is built from 12 residues. The V segment lost 2 bases and the J segment 10 bases; nucleotides outside the gene matches: 4. In germline, CDR1 is SGHAT, CDR2 FQNNGV. Supplemented by reference TRBV11-2 and TRBJ1-1, the full variable domain reads EAGVAQSPRYKIIEKRQSVAFWCNPISGHATLYWYQQILGQGPKLLIQFQNNGVVDDSQLPKDRFSAERLKGVDSTLKIQPAKLEDSAVYLCASSLSAGGAFFGQGTRLTVV.